The rows below give T cell receptor beta chains drawn from one sample of a study of T cell responses to AZD1222 COVID-19 vaccine. The repertoire was sequenced with immunoSEQ multiplex PCR; TCRdb's copy has only in-frame clones and lacks some. Among 150,000 to 200,000 clones, 85% to 95% were seen once, and the ten largest hold over 0.8%. The sample here was peripheral blood, taken on day 0 of AZD1222 vaccination. All receptors come from an adult in good health. Each CDR3 is given with its conserved first and last residue. A D gene is named only where the DNA matches it firmly. Size is omitted from some rows. Given values are once, few, many or a class for expanded clones.

CDR3 DNA,CDR3 protein,V gene,D gene,clone size,J gene
TGTGCCTGGAGTAAGAGGACGAACACTGAAGCTTTCTTT,CAWSKRTNTEAFF,TRBV30,.,.,TRBJ1-1
TGCGCCAGCACCAGGGGTATGAACACTGAAGCTTTCTTT,CASTRGMNTEAFF,TRBV10-2,.,.,TRBJ1-1
.,CASSKVGGGADTGELFF,TRBV21-1,.,.,TRBJ2-2
TGTGCCATCAGTGAGTCGATCGGACTAGCGACTAGGGGATACAATGAGCAGTTCTTC,CAISESIGLATRGYNEQFF,TRBV10-3,TRBD2,.,TRBJ2-1
TGTGCCAGCAGACCTCAGGGAGAGACCCAGTACTTC,CASRPQGETQYF,TRBV2,.,.,TRBJ2-5
TGTGCCAGCTCGCAACCGGGACTCTATAATTCACCCCTCCACTTT,CASSQPGLYNSPLHF,TRBV18,.,.,TRBJ1-6
TGTGCCAGCAGCCCTCGAGCGAGCTACGAGCAGTACTTC,CASSPRASYEQYF,TRBV5-4,.,few,TRBJ2-7
TGCAGTGCTCTGAGGGGGTCACCCCTCCACTTT,CSALRGSPLHF,TRBV20-1,.,.,TRBJ1-6
TGCGCCAGCAGCTCGGGACAGGAAGGGGGTTATGGCTACACCTTC,CASSSGQEGGYGYTF,TRBV5-1,TRBD1,.,TRBJ1-2
TGTGCCAGCAGCTTATTGGGCGGCAATCAGCCCCAGCATTTT,CASSLLGGNQPQHF,TRBV7-9,.,.,TRBJ1-5
TGTGCCAGCAGTGCCACGAGGACAGGGGGCACTGAAGCTTTCTTT,CASSATRTGGTEAFF,TRBV6-4,TRBD1,.,TRBJ1-1
TGTGCCTGGAGTGCTAGCCTAGCGGGGGTTGATGAGCAGTTCTTC,CAWSASLAGVDEQFF,TRBV30,TRBD2,once,TRBJ2-1
TGTGCCAGCAGCATCGACAATGGCAATCAGCCCCAGCATTTT,CASSIDNGNQPQHF,TRBV2,.,once,TRBJ1-5
TGTGCCAGCAGTTTGACGACAGCGAGCTCCTACGAGCAGTACTTC,CASSLTTASSYEQYF,TRBV27,.,once,TRBJ2-7
TGTGCCTGGTCTCTGACAACTGAAGCTTTCTTT,CAWSLTTEAFF,TRBV30,.,.,TRBJ1-1
TGTGCCAGCAGCTCGCCAGGGGCCCCAGGTGGCTACACCTTC,CASSSPGAPGGYTF,TRBV5-4,.,.,TRBJ1-2